This T cell receptor (beta chain) was identified during a study of cytomegalovirus exposure and HLA in healthy donors (dated by TCRdb to the late 2010s). Looking at the study overall: According to an earlier analysis of around 600 of the donors, 150 million to 200 million T cells yielded 117 million unique TCR beta sequences and approximately 300 Gb of sequence data. An early release covering more than 500 HLA-typed donors comprised approximately 290 gigabases of sequencing data and about 90 million unique TCR sequences. Of the roughly 400 genotyped donors, roughly 85% fell in the genetic ancestry cluster associated with self-reported Caucasian donors. The aim of the study was to test whether cataloging public T cell receptors could identify signatures of past pathogen exposure. The study profiled the T cell repertoires of hundreds of subjects by immunosequencing and related them to cytomegalovirus serostatus. Besides the first cohort of roughly 640 subjects, a separate validation cohort made up of roughly 120 different subjects was used. To predict cytomegalovirus infection status, the study brought together high-throughput TCR immunosequencing, statistical association of individual TCRs with disease status, and machine learning. A later analysis re-analyzed previously published TCR beta repertoires from 650 to 800 donors and added high-resolution HLA genotyping to study TCR occurrence patterns. Rather than drawing on any new phenotypic data, the later analysis identified candidate immune exposures from TCR beta sequences and the way those sequences occurred across donors. To decide whether each TCR beta V gene segment behaved as functional or pseudogenic, an earlier analysis of over 500 of the donors relied on high-throughput TCR beta sequencing. Alongside the repertoire data, information on donor age, sex, ethnicity and CMV serostatus was compiled. In a later genetic analysis, genome-wide SNP genotypes for about three fifths of the roughly 670 donors were used, and that subset was treated as a discovery cohort. Every repertoire in the discovery cohort had been generated on one and the same sequencing platform. Both class I and class II loci were covered by HLA typing, at four-digit resolution. Typing coverage varied by locus: about 629-640 donors for A, B, C, DRB1 and DQB1; approximately 560 for DQA1; around 610 for DPA1; roughly 450 for DPB1. Because of strong linkage in the cohort, 4 to 6 DR-DQ haplotypes were treated as single units for association and clustering. Across some 400 genotyped donors of the cohort, an average of 235,054 unique TCR beta nucleotide sequences per donor were sequenced, and roughly 20% of those sequences were non-productive.

From the germline V gene (reference sequence), CDR1 is MNHEY and CDR2 is SMNVEV. The CDR3 numbers 16 residues from cysteine through phenylalanine. Of the read, only the CDR3 DNA is kept; its 48 bases are in frame from base 1. From V the trimming removes 5 bases and from J it removes 0 bases, while the gene matches leave 9 bases of the junction unaccounted for. Receptor libraries were prepared by the immunoSEQ multiplex PCR assay. The multiplex PCR relied on a mix of 60 forward primers for TCR Vbeta segments and 13 reverse primers for TCR Jbeta segments. A multiplex PCR assay on genomic DNA amplified the CDR3 region of rearranged TCR beta genes. Amplified TCR beta libraries were sequenced as 87-base-pair reads on the Illumina HiSeq System. The authors' pipeline ran thus. A later analysis tallied around 80 million unique TCR beta chains across the 660 or so repertoires, and around 12 million of those chains were shared by two or more donors. To remove PCR and sequencing errors, raw reads were error-corrected and collapsed into unique sequences using a nearest-neighbor algorithm that merged closely related sequences. CDR3 sequences were aligned to IMGT reference sequences to assign V, D and J gene segments. For a sequence to be retained, a match of at least six nucleotides to both a V gene segment and a J gene segment was required. Rearrangements were classified as productive when the CDR3 lacked stop codons and remained in frame with V and J, and all other rearrangements were classified as non-productive. CDR3 was defined according to IMGT convention as the region running from the second conserved V-encoded cysteine to the conserved J-encoded phenylalanine. The earlier analysis of approximately 590 of the donors excluded any sequence lacking an unambiguous match to a single V gene segment. In an earlier analysis of approximately 500 of the donors, a V segment was called functional when productive rearrangements were above 56.7%, and segregating when the standard deviation between donors exceeded 5%. A statistical classification framework was built to diagnose cytomegalovirus status from the catalog of TCR beta chain sequences. A later analysis assigned V and J genes by comparing TCR nucleotide sequences with IMGT/GENE-DB human TR gene sequences. Using the TCRdist pipeline, a later analysis assigned CDR3 sequences along with most-parsimonious VDJ recombination scenarios. In a later analysis, every TCR beta chain was defined by the combination of its CDR3 amino acid sequence and its V-gene family, and reads without a unique V-gene family were dropped. To address suspected cross-contamination and a sequencing artifact, a later analysis removed approximately 590 highly shared, low-generation-probability nucleotide sequences. For each public chain, a later analysis derived a clonal expansion index from normalized ranks of inferred template counts within each repertoire. Generation probabilities in a later analysis came from a VDJ recombination model fitted to out-of-frame rearrangements, and those results were checked against IGoR. In a later analysis, TCR-TCR, TCR-HLA and TCR-CMV co-occurrence was scored with hypergeometric tests, and a repertoire-size bias correction was applied to TCR pairs. In a later analysis, false discovery rates were estimated by permuting HLA or CMV assignments 20 times. In a later analysis, co-occurring TCRs were grouped with DBSCAN, and TCRdist sequence similarity was added when clustering was performed within HLA-allele-positive subsets. Repertoires with fewer than 30,000 or more than 120,000 public chains were left out of co-occurrence clustering, as were four to six repertoires with anomalous nucleotide sharing. Held by TCRdb, this immuneACCESS table contains in-frame sequences only and omits some clones. Under half of the omission traces to an unresolved V gene where checked; the cause of the rest is unknown. The DNA gave D and trimming, while V, J and clone size come from that table. This sample holds approximately 210,000 clones; 77% were observed only once. Jointly, the top ten make up approximately 2% of the sample.

This clone is a singleton in its sample. The antigen this receptor binds is unknown. No base quality information exists; no much larger clone differs at one position. The cohort consisted of some 670 healthy bone marrow donors. At the time of sampling, every cohort member was nominally healthy, though immune exposures that went unrecorded were likely present. The donor tested CMV seropositive, placing the donor among the 290 or so seropositive members of the cohort. Each donor provided a peripheral blood sample, and peripheral blood mononuclear cells were used for TCR beta sequencing. The Qiagen DNeasy Blood Extraction Kit was used to extract genomic DNA from the blood cell samples. Results the study describes overall, beyond this receptor: The 87-base-pair reads could not distinguish some IMGT-functional V segments, including TRBV6-2 and TRBV6-3, so those segments were excluded. In a later analysis, about 16,000 TCR beta sequences were associated with specific HLA alleles at a false discovery rate of 0.05. In vitro tests confirmed that a few of the cytomegalovirus-associated TCR beta chains recognize cytomegalovirus antigens. In a later genetic analysis, a missense DCLRE1C variant was associated with V-gene and J-gene trimming of TCR beta chains, and the association was replicated in an independent cohort. The classifier was reported to diagnose cytomegalovirus status with high specificity and sensitivity in both the original cohort and the validation cohort. Linkage disequilibrium might explain the correlated functional status among segregating V segments, but an unknown experimental factor could not be excluded. According to a later analysis, most CMV-associated TCR beta chains appeared to be HLA-restricted, and the HLA associations seemed to be driven largely by CMV exposure. Several of the top co-occurrence clusters appeared to be linked to parvovirus B19, influenza, CMV and Epstein-Barr virus, according to a later analysis. Compared with equally common non-associated chains, HLA-associated TCR beta chains in a later analysis were more clonally expanded and had lower generation probabilities. While some public TCRs were present in many individuals, most TCR sequences turned up only very rarely across donors. The sequencing pipeline was judged likely to have produced a cluster of highly shared sequence variants as a technical artifact. A further reported finding was that TCR beta sequences accurately predicted the HLA-A and HLA-B alleles for most subjects in the first cohort. According to a later analysis, TCR association rates differed among HLA loci, with DRB1 alleles showing the most associated TCRs and HLA-C alleles showing the fewest. The study listed approximately 160 TCR beta chains as associated with cytomegalovirus. Immune exposure information for the cohort was limited to CMV serostatus. Because counts were too low, around 18 rarely observed V segments, including chromosome 9 orphons, were left out of the earlier analysis of a few hundred of the donors. In an earlier analysis of 450 to 750 of the donors, most TCR beta V segments appeared in productive rearrangements about 90% or about 30% of the time, broadly matching IMGT annotations. The authors suggested that the approach could potentially be extended to other disease states and immunological phenotypes. The cohort was sequenced for TCR beta chains only, and without alpha or paired-chain data the features that could be detected were limited. The presence/absence analyses assumed that sequencing depth was roughly uniform across donors, and that assumption may not be true. Because HLA typing was missing for some donors at each locus, association tests included only the typed subset. According to a later genetic analysis, donors in an Asian-associated ancestry cluster had fewer N-insertions in productive TCRs than the approximately 670-donor mean. Assigning TCR associations to individual alleles was difficult when HLA alleles, especially DR and DQ, strongly co-occurred.

In this chain, TRBV27 is recombined with TRBJ2-7; TRBD1 matches 8 bases in the middle. Sequencing was performed on PBMCs. The TCR was taken from a woman aged 30 to 39 in good health and CMV-seropositive. The CDR3 here reads CASSPGQGDSSYEQYF. The sequenced DNA is TGTGCCAGCAGTCCTGGACAGGGCGACAGCTCCTACGAGCAGTACTTC.